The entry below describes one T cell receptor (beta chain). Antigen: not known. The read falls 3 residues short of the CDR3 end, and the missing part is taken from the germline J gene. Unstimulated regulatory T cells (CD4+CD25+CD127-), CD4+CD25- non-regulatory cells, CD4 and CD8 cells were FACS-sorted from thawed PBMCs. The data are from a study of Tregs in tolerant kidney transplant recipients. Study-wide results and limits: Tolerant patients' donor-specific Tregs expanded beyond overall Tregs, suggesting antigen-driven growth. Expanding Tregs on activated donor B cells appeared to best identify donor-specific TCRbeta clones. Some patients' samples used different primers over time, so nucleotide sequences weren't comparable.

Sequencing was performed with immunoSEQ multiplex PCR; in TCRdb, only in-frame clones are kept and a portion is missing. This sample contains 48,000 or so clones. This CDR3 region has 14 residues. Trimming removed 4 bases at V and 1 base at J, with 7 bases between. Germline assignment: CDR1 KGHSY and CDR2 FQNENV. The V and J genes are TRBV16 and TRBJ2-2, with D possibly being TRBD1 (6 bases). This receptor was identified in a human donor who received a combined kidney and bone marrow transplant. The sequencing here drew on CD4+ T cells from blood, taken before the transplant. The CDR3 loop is CASSPQGNTGELFF. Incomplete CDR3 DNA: TGTGCCAGCAGCCCACAGGGGAACACCGGGGAG.